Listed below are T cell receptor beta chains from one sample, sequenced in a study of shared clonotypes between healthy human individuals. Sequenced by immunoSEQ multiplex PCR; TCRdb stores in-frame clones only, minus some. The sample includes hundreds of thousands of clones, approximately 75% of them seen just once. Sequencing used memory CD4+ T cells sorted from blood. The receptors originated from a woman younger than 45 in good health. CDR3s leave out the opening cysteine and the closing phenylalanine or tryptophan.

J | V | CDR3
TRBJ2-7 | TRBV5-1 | ASSLELWESYEQY
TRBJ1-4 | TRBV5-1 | ASSWDPERATNEKLF
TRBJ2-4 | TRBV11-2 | ASSYSTGNIQY
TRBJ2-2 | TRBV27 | ASSLGGAQTGELF
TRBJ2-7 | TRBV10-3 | AITSSGSLSYEQY
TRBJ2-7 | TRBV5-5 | ASSFNRDSSYEQY
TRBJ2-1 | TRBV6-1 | ASIWSGSYNEQF
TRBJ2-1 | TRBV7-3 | ASSLKRGPGLAGVDNEQF
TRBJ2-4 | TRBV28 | ASSSQREGVKNIQY
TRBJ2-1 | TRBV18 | ASSPPGTTSYNEQF
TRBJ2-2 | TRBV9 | ASSVRQGLGGELF
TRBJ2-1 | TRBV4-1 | ASSQDLLARF
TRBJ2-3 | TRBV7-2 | ASRGHSPTGVTDTQY
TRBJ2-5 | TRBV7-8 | ASSSKAGVGQETQY
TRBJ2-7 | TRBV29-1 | SATGTGLYEQY
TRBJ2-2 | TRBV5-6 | ASSTLGRTANTGELF
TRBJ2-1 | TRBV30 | AWKTGGNQF
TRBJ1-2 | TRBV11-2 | ASSRGGTGTLYGYT
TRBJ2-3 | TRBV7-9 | ASSLVTPSTDTQY
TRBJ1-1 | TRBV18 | ASSPTLGTEAF
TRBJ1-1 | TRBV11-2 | ASSPGTPTEAF
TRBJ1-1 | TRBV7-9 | ASSLAPETEAF
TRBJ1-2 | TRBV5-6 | ASSPGTGMIGYT
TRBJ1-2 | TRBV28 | ASSLGDYGYT
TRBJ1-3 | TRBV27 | ASSPSGGNTIY
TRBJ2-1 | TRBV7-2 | ASSLVHSSYNEQF
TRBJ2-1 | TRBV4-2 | ASSLAGVGNEQF
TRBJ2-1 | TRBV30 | AWSAGTGKF
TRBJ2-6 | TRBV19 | ASSIGQGRANVLT
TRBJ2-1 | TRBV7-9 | ASSRGAGNEQF
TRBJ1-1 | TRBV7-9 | ASSRPRDIEAF
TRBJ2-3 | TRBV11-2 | ASSLDQGDTQY
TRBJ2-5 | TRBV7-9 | ASSLALSEKETQY